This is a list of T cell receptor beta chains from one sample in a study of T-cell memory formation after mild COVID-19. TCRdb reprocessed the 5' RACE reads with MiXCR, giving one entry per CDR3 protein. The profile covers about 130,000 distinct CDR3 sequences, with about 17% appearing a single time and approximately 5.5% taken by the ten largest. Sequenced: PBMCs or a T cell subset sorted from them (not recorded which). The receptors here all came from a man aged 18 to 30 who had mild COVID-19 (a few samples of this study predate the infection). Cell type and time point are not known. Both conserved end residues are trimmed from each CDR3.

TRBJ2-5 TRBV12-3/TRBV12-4 ASRLRDSQETQY
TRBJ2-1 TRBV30 AWKQEGHNEQF
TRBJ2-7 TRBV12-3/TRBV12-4 ASRPRTSGYEQY
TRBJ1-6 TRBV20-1 SAYQGRDSPLH
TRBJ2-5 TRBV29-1 SVGVTETQY
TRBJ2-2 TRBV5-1 ASSGPFAGELF
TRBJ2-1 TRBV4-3 ASSHGQGMGGYNEQF
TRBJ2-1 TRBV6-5 ASSYSGGGDYNEQF
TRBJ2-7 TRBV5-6 ASSSGYEQY
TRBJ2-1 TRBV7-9 ASALGRGGDEQF
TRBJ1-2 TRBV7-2 ASTPWGVDYGYT
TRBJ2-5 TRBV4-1 ASSLDLGTQY
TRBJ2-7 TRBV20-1 SARDPGGSYEQY
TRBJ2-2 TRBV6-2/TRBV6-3 ASHRGQGDTGELF
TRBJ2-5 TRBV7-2 ASSLKTLEETQY
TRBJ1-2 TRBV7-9 ASSLGQGDGYT
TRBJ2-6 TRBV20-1 SAGQGAGANVLT
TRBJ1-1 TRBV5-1 ASSSGASNTEAF
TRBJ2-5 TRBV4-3 ASSQDRWFQETQY
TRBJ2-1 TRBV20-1 SAREGTSGDNEQF
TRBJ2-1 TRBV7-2 ASKPPGQGYNEQF
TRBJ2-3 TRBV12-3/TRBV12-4 ASSFRGDTQY
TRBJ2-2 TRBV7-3 ASSLNARGNTGELF
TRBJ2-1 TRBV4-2 ASSQVKVGPRGEQF
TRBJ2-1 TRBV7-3 ASSPSRVGGWNEQF
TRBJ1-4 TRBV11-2 ASSLWGSPGEKLF
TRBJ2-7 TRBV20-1 SVTGLAGGVGEQY
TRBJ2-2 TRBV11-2 ASSSFRDRGRTGELF